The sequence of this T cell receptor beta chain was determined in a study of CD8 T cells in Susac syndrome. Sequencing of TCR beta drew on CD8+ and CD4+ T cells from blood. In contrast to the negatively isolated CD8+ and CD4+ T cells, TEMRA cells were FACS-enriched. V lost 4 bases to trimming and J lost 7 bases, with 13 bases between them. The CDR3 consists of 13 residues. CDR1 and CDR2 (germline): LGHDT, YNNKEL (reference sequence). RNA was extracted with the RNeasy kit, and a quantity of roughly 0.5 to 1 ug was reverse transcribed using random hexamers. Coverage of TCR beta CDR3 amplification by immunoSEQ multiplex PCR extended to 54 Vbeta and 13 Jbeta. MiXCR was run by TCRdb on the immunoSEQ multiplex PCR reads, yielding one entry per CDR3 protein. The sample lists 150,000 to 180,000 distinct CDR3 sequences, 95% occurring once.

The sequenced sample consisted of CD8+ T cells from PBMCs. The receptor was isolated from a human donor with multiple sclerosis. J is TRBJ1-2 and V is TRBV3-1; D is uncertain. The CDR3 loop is CASSPEGHGGYTF. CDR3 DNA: TGTGCCAGCAGCCCTGAAGGCCATGGTGGCTACACCTTC.